Sequencing of this TCR beta chain was carried out in a study of regulatory T cells in long-lasting Graves disease. Through Arm-PCR of CDR3 regions and iRepertoire HTBI primers, TCR beta libraries were built. TCRdb redid the calling of the multiplex PCR reads with MiXCR, one entry per CDR3 protein. The sample includes 300,000 to 400,000 distinct CDR3 sequences, 15% to 17% of them seen just once. This clonotype has a count of ten or more. The time point denotes: newly diagnosed GD, antithyroid drugs for less than 3 months. With RNA extracted from PBMCs as input, the TCR library was made. From germline, CDR1 is MNHEY and CDR2 SVGEGT. This CDR3 has 11 amino acids. With 5 bases removed from V and 3 bases from J, the gap between germline ends came to 4 bases.

This chain links TRBV6-2 or TRBV6-3 with TRBJ2-5; D ambiguous. This sequence was found in a female donor with Graves disease. The sequencing here drew on peripheral blood mononuclear cells (PBMCs), taken at new diagnosis, from a patient treated with antithyroid drugs. CDR3 nucleotide sequence: TGTGCCAGCAGTCGAGAAGAGACCCAGTACTTC. It is translated as CASSREETQYF.